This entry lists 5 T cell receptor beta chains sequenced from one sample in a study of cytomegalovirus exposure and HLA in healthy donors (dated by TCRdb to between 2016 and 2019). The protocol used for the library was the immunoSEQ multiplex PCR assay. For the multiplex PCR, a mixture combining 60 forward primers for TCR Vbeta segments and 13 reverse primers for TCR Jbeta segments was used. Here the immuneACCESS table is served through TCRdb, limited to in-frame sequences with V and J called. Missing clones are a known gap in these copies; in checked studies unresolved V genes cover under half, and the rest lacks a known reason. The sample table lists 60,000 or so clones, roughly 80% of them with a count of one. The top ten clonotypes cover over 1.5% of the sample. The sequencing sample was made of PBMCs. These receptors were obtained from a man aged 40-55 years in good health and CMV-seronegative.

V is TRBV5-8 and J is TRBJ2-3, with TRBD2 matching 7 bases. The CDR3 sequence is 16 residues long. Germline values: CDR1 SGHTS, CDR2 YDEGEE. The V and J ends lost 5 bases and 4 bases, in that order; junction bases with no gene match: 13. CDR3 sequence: CASRAELASSSDTQYF. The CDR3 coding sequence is TGTGCCAGCAGAGCCGAACTAGCGTCCTCGTCAGATACGCAGTATTTT. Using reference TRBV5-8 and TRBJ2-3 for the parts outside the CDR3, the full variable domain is EAGVTQSPTHLIKTRGQQATLRCSPISGHTSVYWYQQALGLGLQFLLWYDEGEERNRGNFPPRFSGRQFPNYSSELNVNALELEDSALYLCASRAELASSSDTQYFGPGTRLTVL.

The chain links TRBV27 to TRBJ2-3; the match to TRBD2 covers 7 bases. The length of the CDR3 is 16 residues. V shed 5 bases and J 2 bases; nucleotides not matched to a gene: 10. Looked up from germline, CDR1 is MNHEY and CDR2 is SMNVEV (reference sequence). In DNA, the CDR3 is TGTGCCAGCAGTCTGTCACGGGACTACTTCACAGATACGCAGTATTTT. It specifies CASSLSRDYFTDTQYF.

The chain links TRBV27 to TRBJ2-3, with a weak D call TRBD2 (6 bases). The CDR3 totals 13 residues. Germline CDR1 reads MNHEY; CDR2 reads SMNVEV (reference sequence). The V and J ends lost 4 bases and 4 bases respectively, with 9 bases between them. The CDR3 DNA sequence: TGTGCCAGCAGTTCCTTAGCGGCAGATACGCAGTATTTT. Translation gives CASSSLAADTQYF.

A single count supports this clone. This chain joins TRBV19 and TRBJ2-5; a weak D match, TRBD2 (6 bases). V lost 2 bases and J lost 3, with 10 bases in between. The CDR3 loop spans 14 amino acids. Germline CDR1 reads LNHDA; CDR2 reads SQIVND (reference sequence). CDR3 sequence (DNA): TGTGCCAGTAGTATAACCGGGGAGGAAGAGACCCAGTACTTC. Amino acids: CASSITGEEETQYF.

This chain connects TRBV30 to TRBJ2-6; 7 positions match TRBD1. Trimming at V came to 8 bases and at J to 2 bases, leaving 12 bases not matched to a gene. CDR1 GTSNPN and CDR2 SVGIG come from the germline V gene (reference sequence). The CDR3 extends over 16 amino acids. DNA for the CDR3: TGTGCCGCCCGACAGGGCGTCGTTCCTGGGGCCAACGTCCTGACTTTC. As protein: CAARQGVVPGANVLTF.